This is a list of T cell receptor beta chains from one sample in a study of CD8+CD57+ T cells in acquired aplastic anemia. TCRdb recomputed calls from the reads with MiXCR, one row per CDR3 protein. Among roughly 200,000 distinct CDR3 sequences listed, roughly 60% were seen once. The material sequenced was sorted CD4+, CD8+, or CD8+CD57+ T cells (not recorded which) from PBMCs. These receptors were collected from a human donor with aplastic anemia. Each CDR3 is given with its conserved first and last residue. D genes are given only for firm matches. The size of a clone is reported for some rows only, either as once, few or many, or as a class for expanded clones.

d_gene,j_gene,v_gene,abundance,CDR3aa,CDR3nt
TRBD2,TRBJ2-4,TRBV7-6,few,CASSLEAGATDIQYF,TGTGCCAGCAGCTTAGAAGCGGGAGCCACGGACATTCAGTACTTC
TRBD1,TRBJ1-1,TRBV10-3,NA,CASSLTGASSDAFF,TGTGCCAGCAGCTTAACAGGGGCTTCTTCTGATGCTTTCTTT
NA,TRBJ1-3,TRBV30,NA,CAWTLSGGSTIYF,TGTGCCTGGACCCTGTCGGGGGGGAGCACCATATATTTT
TRBD1,TRBJ2-5,TRBV5-1,NA,CASSLAQGAHQETQYF,TGCGCCAGCAGCTTGGCCCAGGGGGCCCACCAAGAGACCCAGTACTTC
NA,TRBJ1-1,TRBV12-3/TRBV12-4,many,CASSLGLGDTEAFF,TGTGCCAGCAGTTTAGGGTTGGGGGACACTGAAGCTTTCTTT
NA,TRBJ1-4,TRBV2,NA,CASSESGAEKLFF,TGTGCCAGCAGTGAGAGTGGGGCGGAAAAACTGTTTTTT
TRBD2,TRBJ2-7,TRBV20-1,NA,CSATNREGLIYEQYF,TGCAGTGCCACCAACCGGGAGGGACTGATATACGAGCAGTACTTC
NA,TRBJ2-7,TRBV27,many,CASMGGASYEQYF,TGTGCCAGCATGGGGGGGGCTTCCTACGAGCAGTACTTC
NA,TRBJ2-3,TRBV5-1,once,CASSGDIAADTQYF,TGCGCCAGCAGCGGAGACATTGCGGCAGATACGCAGTATTTT
NA,TRBJ1-1,TRBV20-1,NA,CSASGGGDTEAFF,TGCAGTGCTAGTGGAGGGGGAGACACTGAAGCTTTCTTT
NA,TRBJ2-2,TRBV7-7,few,CASSLRYGAPELFF,TGTGCTAGCAGCTTAAGATACGGGGCCCCGGAGCTGTTTTTT
NA,TRBJ2-1,TRBV2,NA,CASSPRPEDEFF,TGTGCCAGCAGCCCCCGGCCCGAGGACGAGTTCTTC
NA,TRBJ2-2,TRBV7-6,NA,CASSQLSGVGELFF,TGTGCCAGCAGCCAATTATCAGGGGTCGGGGAGCTGTTTTTT
NA,TRBJ2-7,TRBV11-2,NA,CASSWGSYEQYF,TGTGCCAGCAGCTGGGGCTCCTACGAGCAGTACTTC
NA,TRBJ1-1,TRBV11-2,few,CASSKRREDTEAFF,TGTGCCAGCAGCAAGAGACGGGAGGACACTGAAGCTTTCTTT
NA,TRBJ2-2,TRBV6-1,many,CAGGPTGELFF,TGTGCCGGGGGCCCCACCGGGGAGCTGTTTTTT
TRBD1,TRBJ2-7,TRBV7-2,few,CASGPTGGEQYF,TGTGCCAGCGGGCCGACAGGGGGCGAGCAGTACTTC
TRBD2,TRBJ2-1,TRBV7-2,NA,CASSLLAGGHNEQFF,TGTGCCAGCAGCCTTCTAGCGGGGGGACACAATGAGCAGTTCTTC
NA,TRBJ1-3,TRBV29-1,NA,CSAIFSAVGNTIYF,TGCAGCGCCATTTTCTCGGCGGTTGGAAACACCATATATTTT
NA,TRBJ1-1,TRBV19,large,CASRNPGARTEAFF,TGTGCCAGTAGGAACCCAGGGGCGAGGACTGAAGCTTTCTTT
TRBD1,TRBJ2-6,TRBV9,many,CASSAGTGNGANVLTF,TGTGCCAGCAGCGCCGGGACAGGGAACGGGGCCAACGTCCTGACTTTC
NA,TRBJ2-2,TRBV7-6,NA,CASSLRLANTGELFF,TGTGCCAGCAGCTTAAGGCTAGCGAACACCGGGGAGCTGTTTTTT
NA,TRBJ2-7,TRBV2,NA,CASRRDEGYEQYF,TGCGCCAGCAGGCGGGATGAGGGTTACGAGCAGTACTTC
TRBD2,TRBJ2-3,TRBV15,NA,CATSRAGLAITDTQYF,TGTGCCACCAGCAGAGCTGGACTAGCGATCACAGATACGCAGTATTTT